The 8 T cell receptor beta chains reported below all come from one sample, sequenced in a study of the immune and genomic landscape of osteosarcoma. The table came from immunoSEQ multiplex PCR; TCRdb's copy has only in-frame clones and leaves some out. The sample consists of hundreds of clones, 60% to 80% of them appearing once. Osteosarcoma specimens were post-treatment primary, local recurrence and metastasis tumors from poor-prognosis patients. Sample: osteosarcoma tumor tissue from the lung. The source is a human donor with osteosarcoma.

This clone was observed a few times. V usage is TRBV30 and J usage is TRBJ1-5; D might be TRBD1 (5 bases). The germline CDR1 and CDR2 sequences are GTSNPN and SVGIG (reference sequence). V was clipped by 1 base and J by 1 base, with 5 bases between them. CDR3 size: 13 residues. In DNA, the CDR3 is TGTGCCTGGAGTGCAGGGAGCAATCAGCCCCAGCATTTT. Encoded protein: CAWSAGSNQPQHF.

The chain carries TRBV4-3 and TRBJ2-1; TRBD2 matches at 10 bases. Germline-derived CDR1 and CDR2 are LGHNA and YSLEER. The CDR3 loop spans 15 amino acids. With 1 base clipped from V and 6 bases from J, the junction kept 3 bases outside the gene matches. CDR3 amino acids: CASSQGSGRINEQFF. CDR3 sequence (DNA): TGCGCCAGCAGCCAAGGTAGCGGGAGGATCAATGAGCAGTTCTTC.

The gene calls are TRBV19 and TRBJ2-2; D is tentatively TRBD1 or TRBD2 (6 bases each). This CDR3 has 16 residues. Germline CDR1 and CDR2: LNHDA and SQIVND (reference sequence). Trimming pared 0 bases from V and 15 bases from J, leaving 23 bases between. CDR3 coding DNA: TGTGCCAGTAGTATAGACCCCGGGACGGGGGCGATCATAGTGTTTTTT. Protein: CASSIDPGTGAIIVFF.

The chain has TRBV19 and TRBJ2-5, with 8 bases lining up with TRBD2. Germline trimming cut 11 bases from V and 3 bases from J; bases unmatched to any gene: 8. The germline CDR1 and CDR2 sequences are LNHDA and SQIVND (reference sequence). The CDR3 covers 13 residues. CDR3 DNA: TGTGCCGTTCCCCGCGGGGGGAAAGAGACCCAGTACTTC. Its protein is CAVPRGGKETQYF.

This chain connects TRBV7-8 to TRBJ2-1, with TRBD2 matching 8 bases. CDR3 length equals 16 residues. Germline loops: CDR1 SGHVS, CDR2 FQNEAQ. The J segment lost 0 bases and the V segment lost 0 bases, leaving 1 base of the junction unmatched. CDR3 amino acids: CASSLAGRVSYNEQFF. Written as DNA, the CDR3 is TGTGCCAGCAGCTTAGCCGGGAGGGTCTCCTACAATGAGCAGTTCTTC.

The chain joins TRBV19 to TRBJ1-2; TRBD1 aligns across 10 bases. Germline CDR1 LNHDA, CDR2 SQIVND (reference sequence). Trimming took 5 bases from V and 5 from J; bases not matched to a gene: 8. This CDR3 is built from 15 residues. The CDR3 loop reads CASSPETGGAYGYTF. CDR3 nucleotides: TGTGCCAGTAGTCCCGAGACAGGGGGCGCGTATGGCTACACCTTC.

This sequence joins TRBV19 and TRBJ1-5, with D hard to call. V was shortened by 2 bases and J by 1 base, with 15 bases between the two germline ends. The CDR3 has 17 amino acids. Germline CDR1 is LNHDA and CDR2 is SQIVND (reference sequence). This chain's CDR3 is CASSITRGVSSNQPQHF. The DNA for the CDR3 is TGTGCCAGTAGTATAACCCGGGGTGTTTCGAGCAATCAGCCCCAGCATTTT.

The DNA for the CDR3 is TGTGCCAGCAGCTTAGTTTTGAGGCCCGCTTTGGGGGGACACTACGAGCAGTACTTC. Its protein is CASSLVLRPALGGHYEQYF. V usage is TRBV7-9 and J usage is TRBJ2-7, with D perhaps being TRBD1 or TRBD2 (6 bases each). Trimming stripped 1 base from V and 3 bases from J, with 25 bases between. The CDR3 is made up of 19 amino acids. Germline lookup yields CDR1 SEHNR and CDR2 FQNEAQ (reference sequence).